The rows below give T cell receptor beta chains drawn from one sample of a study of CD8+CD57+ T cells in acquired aplastic anemia. TCRdb analysed the reads with MiXCR anew, one entry per CDR3 protein. The data show a few hundred thousand distinct CDR3 sequences, around 33% seen once. Sequencing was done on a sample of sorted CD4+, CD8+, or CD8+CD57+ T cells (not recorded which) from PBMCs. The receptors derive from a human donor with aplastic anemia. The CDR3 runs from the conserved cysteine through the conserved F or W. A D gene is named only where the DNA matches it firmly. Not all rows give a size; the values are once, few, many and, for expanded clones, a class.

cdr3_aa	cdr3_nt	v_call	j_call	cdr3_length	d_call	clone_size
CSARGLRYGSYEQYF	TGCAGTGCTCGGGGACTCCGATACGGTTCCTACGAGCAGTACTTC	TRBV20-1	TRBJ2-7	15	-	-
CASSPGTGQGNSPLHF	TGTGCCAGCAGTCCCGGGACAGGACAAGGCAATTCACCCCTCCACTTT	TRBV2	TRBJ1-6	16	TRBD1	few
CASTKGLSLFF	TGTGCCAGTACCAAAGGACTATCACTGTTTTTT	TRBV19	TRBJ1-4	11	-	many
CASGDRGLVNQPQHF	TGTGCCAGCGGAGACAGGGGACTTGTCAATCAGCCCCAGCATTTT	TRBV6-1	TRBJ1-5	15	TRBD1	-
CASSYMAEGIYSYEQYF	TGTGCCAGCAGTTACATGGCGGAGGGGATTTACTCCTACGAGCAGTACTTC	TRBV6-2/TRBV6-3	TRBJ2-7	17	-	-
CATSVHRGEKLFF	TGTGCCACCAGCGTCCACCGTGGTGAAAAACTGTTTTTT	TRBV15	TRBJ1-4	13	-	few
CASTGTGRTNEKLFF	TGTGCCAGTACGGGGACAGGGAGAACTAATGAAAAACTGTTTTTT	TRBV19	TRBJ1-4	15	TRBD1	few
CASSLGTGKAFF	TGTGCCAGCAGCTTAGGGACAGGGAAAGCCTTCTTT	TRBV7-9	TRBJ1-1	12	TRBD1	-
CASSQLGPGDTEAFF	TGTGCCAGCAGCCAGCTCGGTCCGGGGGACACTGAAGCTTTCTTT	TRBV12-3/TRBV12-4	TRBJ1-1	15	-	-
CASSQVASEQYF	TGTGCCAGCAGCCAAGTGGCTAGCGAGCAGTACTTC	TRBV4-2	TRBJ2-7	12	-	few
CASSLEIGEKLFF	TGCGCCAGCAGCTTGGAAATTGGGGAAAAACTGTTTTTT	TRBV5-1	TRBJ1-4	13	-	-
CASSLAGTGSGGYTF	TGCGCCAGCAGCTTGGCCGGGACAGGTTCGGGCGGCTACACCTTC	TRBV5-1	TRBJ1-2	15	TRBD1	many
CASSQFPRVVSVYTSTLHF	TGCGCCAGCAGCCAATTCCCACGAGTAGTTTCGGTGTATACCTCAACCCTCCACTTT	TRBV4-1	TRBJ1-6	19	-	-
CASRPIGTGGSYEQYF	TGTGCCAGCAGACCTATCGGGACAGGGGGCTCCTACGAGCAGTACTTC	TRBV28	TRBJ2-7	16	TRBD1	-
CSVRGTYEQYF	TGCAGTGTACGAGGTACCTACGAGCAGTACTTC	TRBV20-1	TRBJ2-7	11	-	many
CASGEAYGQPQHF	TGTGCCAGCGGTGAGGCATACGGCCAGCCCCAGCATTTT	TRBV2	TRBJ1-5	13	-	-
CASSVEGVPYNEQFF	TGTGCCAGCAGCGTAGAAGGCGTACCCTACAATGAGCAGTTCTTC	TRBV9	TRBJ2-1	15	-	few
CASKDNYGYTF	TGTGCCAGCAAGGATAACTATGGCTACACCTTC	TRBV9	TRBJ1-2	11	-	many
CASSLDRSPTEAFF	TGCGCCAGCAGCTTGGACAGGTCGCCCACTGAAGCTTTCTTT	TRBV5-1	TRBJ1-1	14	-	few
CASRRGGQEAQYF	TGTGCCAGCAGGCGGGGGGGCCAAGAGGCCCAGTACTTC	TRBV10-3	TRBJ2-5	13	TRBD2	once
CASSQGSGAQETQYF	TGTGCTAGCAGCCAGGGTAGCGGGGCCCAAGAGACCCAGTACTTC	TRBV7-7	TRBJ2-5	15	TRBD2	many
CASSLGGQGYSPLHF	TGCGCCAGCAGCTTGGGGGGTCAGGGGTACTCACCCCTCCACTTT	TRBV5-1	TRBJ1-6	15	-	-
CASREWRNQPQHF	TGTGCCAGCAGGGAATGGCGCAATCAGCCCCAGCATTTT	TRBV7-8	TRBJ1-5	13	-	-
CSVLGSAYEQYF	TGCAGTGTTTTAGGCAGTGCCTACGAGCAGTACTTC	TRBV20-1	TRBJ2-7	12	-	many
CASSVEGIYGYTF	TGCGCCAGCAGCGTTGAGGGCATCTATGGCTACACCTTC	TRBV7-9	TRBJ1-2	13	-	-
CRPGQNGNEQFF	TGCAGACCAGGCCAAAATGGGAATGAGCAGTTCTTC	TRBV20-1	TRBJ2-1	12	-	few
CASRRQGLSTGQETQYF	TGTGCCAGCAGACGACAGGGGTTGTCGACTGGGCAAGAGACCCAGTACTTC	TRBV2	TRBJ2-5	17	TRBD1	-
CASSLDREASGYTF	TGTGCCAGCAGCTTAGACAGGGAAGCGAGTGGCTACACCTTC	TRBV7-2	TRBJ1-2	14	-	many
CASSSTGFRHSGNTIYF	TGTGCCAGCAGTTCCACAGGGTTCCGCCACTCTGGAAACACCATATATTTT	TRBV27	TRBJ1-3	17	-	-
CASRAGPSYEQYF	TGTGCCAGCAGGGCGGGACCCAGCTACGAGCAGTACTTC	TRBV3-1	TRBJ2-7	13	-	few
CASRGLGRDTQYF	TGTGCCAGCAGGGGTTTAGGGAGAGATACGCAGTATTTT	TRBV7-2	TRBJ2-3	13	-	many
CSSGSQHF	TGCAGTTCCGGGTCCCAGCATTTT	TRBV20-1	TRBJ1-5	8	-	many